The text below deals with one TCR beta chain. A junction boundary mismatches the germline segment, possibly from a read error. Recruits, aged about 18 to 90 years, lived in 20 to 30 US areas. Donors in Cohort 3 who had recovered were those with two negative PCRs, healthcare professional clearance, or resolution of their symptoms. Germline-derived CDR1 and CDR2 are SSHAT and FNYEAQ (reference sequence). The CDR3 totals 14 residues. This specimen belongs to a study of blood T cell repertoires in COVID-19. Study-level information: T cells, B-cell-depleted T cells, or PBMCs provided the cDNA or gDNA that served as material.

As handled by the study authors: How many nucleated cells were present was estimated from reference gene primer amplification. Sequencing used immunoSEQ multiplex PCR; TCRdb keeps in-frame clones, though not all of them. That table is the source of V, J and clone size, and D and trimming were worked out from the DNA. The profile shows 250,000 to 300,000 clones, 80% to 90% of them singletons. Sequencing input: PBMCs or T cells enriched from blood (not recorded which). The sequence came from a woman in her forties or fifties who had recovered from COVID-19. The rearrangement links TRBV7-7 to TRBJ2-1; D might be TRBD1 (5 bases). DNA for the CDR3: TGTGCTAGCAGCTTAGCCCAGGGTGCATATGAGCAGTTCTTC. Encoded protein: CASSLAQGAYEQFF.